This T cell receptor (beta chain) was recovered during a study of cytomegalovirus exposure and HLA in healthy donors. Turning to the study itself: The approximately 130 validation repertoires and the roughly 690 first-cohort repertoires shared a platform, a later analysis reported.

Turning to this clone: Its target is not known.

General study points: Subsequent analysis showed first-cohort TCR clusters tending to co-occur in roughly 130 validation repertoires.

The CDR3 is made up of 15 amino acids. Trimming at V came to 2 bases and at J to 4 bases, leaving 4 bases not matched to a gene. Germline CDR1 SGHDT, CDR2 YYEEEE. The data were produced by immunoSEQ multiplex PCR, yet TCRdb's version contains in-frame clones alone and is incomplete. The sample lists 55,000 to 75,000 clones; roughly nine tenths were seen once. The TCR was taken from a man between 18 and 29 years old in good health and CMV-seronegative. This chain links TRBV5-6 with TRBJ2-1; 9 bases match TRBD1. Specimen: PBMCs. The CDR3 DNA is TGTGCCAGCAGCTTTAAGGACAGGGGATACAATGAGCAGTTCTTC. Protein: CASSFKDRGYNEQFF.